These T cell receptor beta chains were read from a single sample in a study of blood T cell repertoires in COVID-19. Assay used: immunoSEQ multiplex PCR; TCRdb lists only in-frame clones, some missing. This sample has 100,000 or so clones, with around 90% found just once. Sequencing was carried out using peripheral blood. The receptors shown here come from a man aged 65 to 85 with acute or convalescent COVID-19. The CDR3 runs from the conserved cysteine through the conserved F or W. A D gene is named only where the DNA matches it firmly. Size is omitted from some rows. Given values are once, few, many or a class for expanded clones.

clone size: .; J gene: TRBJ2-1; D gene: .; V gene: TRBV9; CDR3 DNA: TGTGCCAGCTGCTGCAAGCCGGGGAACAATGAGCAGTTCTTC; CDR3 protein: CASCCKPGNNEQFF
clone size: .; J gene: TRBJ2-2; D gene: TRBD2; V gene: TRBV5-1; CDR3 DNA: TGCGCCAGCAGCTTGGGACTAGCGGGAACCGGGGAGCTGTTTTTT; CDR3 protein: CASSLGLAGTGELFF
clone size: .; J gene: TRBJ1-5; D gene: TRBD1; V gene: TRBV6-1; CDR3 DNA: TGTGCCAGCAGTGAACCAGGGGGCAGTCAGCCCCAGCATTTT; CDR3 protein: CASSEPGGSQPQHF
clone size: .; J gene: TRBJ2-5; D gene: .; V gene: TRBV10-2; CDR3 DNA: TGCGCCAGCACTGGCCAGCAAGAGACCCAGTACTTC; CDR3 protein: CASTGQQETQYF
clone size: .; J gene: TRBJ1-2; D gene: .; V gene: TRBV28; CDR3 DNA: TGTGCCAGCAGTAGCTCAACAGCTAACTATGGCTACACCTTC; CDR3 protein: CASSSSTANYGYTF
clone size: .; J gene: TRBJ2-3; D gene: .; V gene: TRBV4-2; CDR3 DNA: TGTGCCAGCAGCCCCCGGGACTCCAACACAGATACGCAGTATTTT; CDR3 protein: CASSPRDSNTDTQYF
clone size: .; J gene: TRBJ1-1; D gene: TRBD1; V gene: TRBV27; CDR3 DNA: TGTGCCAGCAGTAAAACCCGGACAGGGGGCTGGAACACTGAAGCTTTCTTT; CDR3 protein: CASSKTRTGGWNTEAFF
clone size: .; J gene: TRBJ1-2; D gene: .; V gene: TRBV29-1; CDR3 DNA: TGCAGCGTGGATACAGGGTATGCTGGCTACACCTTC; CDR3 protein: CSVDTGYAGYTF
clone size: once; J gene: TRBJ1-5; D gene: .; V gene: TRBV6-5; CDR3 DNA: TGTGCCAGCAGTTTCGACAGGATCGGTCAGCCCCAGCATTTT; CDR3 protein: CASSFDRIGQPQHF
clone size: .; J gene: TRBJ1-5; D gene: TRBD1; V gene: TRBV19; CDR3 DNA: TGTGCCAGCCATGAAACAGGGGTTGCTAATCAGCCCCAGCATTTT; CDR3 protein: CASHETGVANQPQHF
clone size: .; J gene: TRBJ1-4; D gene: TRBD1; V gene: TRBV28; CDR3 DNA: TGTGCCAGCAGCTCGGGACAGAATAATGAAAAACTGTTTTTT; CDR3 protein: CASSSGQNNEKLFF
clone size: .; J gene: TRBJ2-1; D gene: .; V gene: TRBV9; CDR3 DNA: TGTGCCAGCAGCGTAGGGTTTCCGGATGAGCAGTTCTTC; CDR3 protein: CASSVGFPDEQFF
clone size: once; J gene: TRBJ1-6; D gene: .; V gene: TRBV5-6; CDR3 DNA: TGTGCCAGCAGCTTGGCCCAAGAAGGGGGAGCATCCTATAATTCACCCCTCCACTTT; CDR3 protein: CASSLAQEGGASYNSPLHF
clone size: .; J gene: TRBJ2-7; D gene: .; V gene: TRBV11-3; CDR3 DNA: TGTGCCAGCAGCCTTACGAGCTACGAGCAGTACTTC; CDR3 protein: CASSLTSYEQYF
clone size: .; J gene: TRBJ1-3; D gene: .; V gene: TRBV7-6; CDR3 DNA: TGTGCCAGCAGCTTGGGAACAGGGAGCTCTGGAAACACCATATATTTT; CDR3 protein: CASSLGTGSSGNTIYF
clone size: .; J gene: TRBJ2-7; D gene: .; V gene: TRBV7-9; CDR3 DNA: TGTGCCAGCAGCTTAGGTAGGAGTAACTACGAGCAGTACTTC; CDR3 protein: CASSLGRSNYEQYF
clone size: .; J gene: TRBJ2-7; D gene: TRBD1; V gene: TRBV14; CDR3 DNA: TGTGCCAGCAGCCTCCTAGGGACAGGGGACTCCTACGAGCAGTACTTC; CDR3 protein: CASSLLGTGDSYEQYF
clone size: .; J gene: TRBJ2-7; D gene: TRBD2; V gene: TRBV14; CDR3 DNA: TGTGCCAGCAGCCAAGAGGCACTAGCGGGAGCTTACGAGCAGTACTTC; CDR3 protein: CASSQEALAGAYEQYF
clone size: .; J gene: TRBJ1-4; D gene: .; V gene: TRBV5-6; CDR3 DNA: TGTGCCAGCAGCTGGGAGGGGGAAAAACTGTTTTTT; CDR3 protein: CASSWEGEKLFF
clone size: .; J gene: TRBJ2-5; D gene: .; V gene: TRBV5-5; CDR3 DNA: TGTGCCAGCAGCCCGCGGTGGGGCGGCCAAGAGACCCAGTACTTC; CDR3 protein: CASSPRWGGQETQYF
clone size: .; J gene: TRBJ1-5; D gene: TRBD1; V gene: TRBV28; CDR3 DNA: TGTGCCAGCTGGGGTCGGGCAGGGGGGCCCAATCAGCCCCAGCATTTT; CDR3 protein: CASWGRAGGPNQPQHF
clone size: .; J gene: TRBJ1-1; D gene: .; V gene: TRBV5-1; CDR3 DNA: TGCGCCAGCAGCCCAGGACAGACAAGTGGGAACACTGAAGCTTTCTTT; CDR3 protein: CASSPGQTSGNTEAFF
clone size: .; J gene: TRBJ2-5; D gene: .; V gene: TRBV9; CDR3 DNA: TGTGCCAGCAGCGGCTCAGGGTTCCAAGAGACCCAGTACTTC; CDR3 protein: CASSGSGFQETQYF
clone size: .; J gene: TRBJ1-1; D gene: TRBD1; V gene: TRBV24-1; CDR3 DNA: TGTGCCACCAGTGACCAGGGACAGGGAAACACTGAAGCTTTCTTT; CDR3 protein: CATSDQGQGNTEAFF
clone size: .; J gene: TRBJ1-3; D gene: TRBD1; V gene: TRBV28; CDR3 DNA: TGTGCCAGTTTGTCGGGACAGATGAGCTCTGGAAACACCATATATTTT; CDR3 protein: CASLSGQMSSGNTIYF
clone size: .; J gene: TRBJ2-1; D gene: .; V gene: TRBV29-1; CDR3 DNA: TGCAGCGTTGAAGGGCAATTCAACAATGAGCAGTTCTTC; CDR3 protein: CSVEGQFNNEQFF
clone size: .; J gene: TRBJ1-5; D gene: .; V gene: TRBV10-3; CDR3 DNA: TGTGCCATCAGTACAGGGAGCAATCAGCCCCAGCATTTT; CDR3 protein: CAISTGSNQPQHF
clone size: .; J gene: TRBJ2-7; D gene: TRBD1; V gene: TRBV11-3; CDR3 DNA: TGTGCCAGCAGCTCCTCGACAGGGTTCGAGCAGTACTTC; CDR3 protein: CASSSSTGFEQYF
clone size: .; J gene: TRBJ2-7; D gene: TRBD2; V gene: TRBV6-5; CDR3 DNA: TGTGCCAGCAGTTCCCCCATTAGCGGGAGCTCCTACGAGCAGTACTTC; CDR3 protein: CASSSPISGSSYEQYF
clone size: once; J gene: TRBJ2-7; D gene: .; V gene: TRBV7-2; CDR3 DNA: TGTGCCAGCCAACAGGGAATCCCCTACGAGCAGTACTTC; CDR3 protein: CASQQGIPYEQYF
clone size: .; J gene: TRBJ1-2; D gene: TRBD1; V gene: TRBV27; CDR3 DNA: TGTGCCAGCAGCTTGACAGGGTTCAACTATGGCTACACCTTC; CDR3 protein: CASSLTGFNYGYTF
clone size: .; J gene: TRBJ1-5; D gene: .; V gene: TRBV24-1; CDR3 DNA: TGTGCCACCAGTGGGAGGGGCATGCAGCCCCAGCATTTT; CDR3 protein: CATSGRGMQPQHF
clone size: .; J gene: TRBJ1-1; D gene: TRBD1; V gene: TRBV7-6; CDR3 DNA: TGTGCCAGCAGCCCCCGGACAGGGAGAATGAACACTGAAGCTTTCTTT; CDR3 protein: CASSPRTGRMNTEAFF
clone size: .; J gene: TRBJ1-2; D gene: .; V gene: TRBV14; CDR3 DNA: TGTGCCAGCAGCTCGCTTGCCGGCTATGGCTACACCTTC; CDR3 protein: CASSSLAGYGYTF
clone size: once; J gene: TRBJ2-3; D gene: .; V gene: TRBV29-1; CDR3 DNA: TGCAGCGTTGAGGTTAGCGCCGGGGATACGCAGTATTTT; CDR3 protein: CSVEVSAGDTQYF
clone size: .; J gene: TRBJ1-5; D gene: TRBD1; V gene: TRBV6-1; CDR3 DNA: TGTGCCAGCAGTGAATTGGGACAGCCGCGGCCCCAGCATTTT; CDR3 protein: CASSELGQPRPQHF
clone size: .; J gene: TRBJ2-3; D gene: TRBD2; V gene: TRBV28; CDR3 DNA: TGTGCCAGCAGTTTGAAAATAGCGGGGGATACGCAGTATTTT; CDR3 protein: CASSLKIAGDTQYF
clone size: few; J gene: TRBJ2-7; D gene: .; V gene: TRBV5-1; CDR3 DNA: TGCGCCAGCAGCTCCCAAGGACTCTCCTACGAGCAGTACTTC; CDR3 protein: CASSSQGLSYEQYF
clone size: .; J gene: TRBJ2-3; D gene: .; V gene: TRBV21-1; CDR3 DNA: TGTGCCAGCAGCATAACGAGGACAGGGGGATGTAGCACAGATACGCAGTATTTT; CDR3 protein: CASSITRTGGCSTDTQYF
clone size: .; J gene: TRBJ2-5; D gene: .; V gene: TRBV5-1; CDR3 DNA: TGCGCCAGCAGCGGAGGGACAGTGTTCCAAGAGACCCAGTACTTC; CDR3 protein: CASSGGTVFQETQYF
clone size: .; J gene: TRBJ1-6; D gene: .; V gene: TRBV19; CDR3 DNA: TGTGCCAGTACCACGGGAAATTATAATTCACCCCTCCACTTT; CDR3 protein: CASTTGNYNSPLHF
clone size: .; J gene: TRBJ1-1; D gene: TRBD1; V gene: TRBV5-8; CDR3 DNA: TGTGCCAGCAGCTTTTTCAGGGGGACTGAAGCTTTCTTT; CDR3 protein: CASSFFRGTEAFF
clone size: .; J gene: TRBJ2-2; D gene: .; V gene: TRBV25-1; CDR3 DNA: TGTGCCAGCAGTGAGGCTCAGAACACCGGGGAGCTGTTTTTT; CDR3 protein: CASSEAQNTGELFF
clone size: .; J gene: TRBJ1-5; D gene: .; V gene: TRBV7-2; CDR3 DNA: TGTGCCAGCAGCCAGGGGACGGGGAGCAATCAGCCCCAGCATTTT; CDR3 protein: CASSQGTGSNQPQHF
clone size: once; J gene: TRBJ2-5; D gene: TRBD2; V gene: TRBV3-1/TRBV3-2; CDR3 DNA: TGTGCCAGCAGCCACGGTGAAGGGGTAGCGGGAGTACAAGAGACCCAGTACTTC; CDR3 protein: CASSHGEGVAGVQETQYF
clone size: .; J gene: TRBJ2-5; D gene: TRBD2; V gene: TRBV27; CDR3 DNA: TGTGCCAGCAGCTTCATCAGCGGGGGTGCACAAGAGACCCAGTACTTC; CDR3 protein: CASSFISGGAQETQYF
clone size: few; J gene: TRBJ1-3; D gene: .; V gene: TRBV30; CDR3 DNA: TGTGCCTGGAGTGTAACGGGTGGAAACACCATATATTTT; CDR3 protein: CAWSVTGGNTIYF
clone size: .; J gene: TRBJ2-1; D gene: .; V gene: TRBV29-1; CDR3 DNA: TGCAGCGTTGAGCCGATCGGGAGCCGACCCAATGAGCAGTTCTTC; CDR3 protein: CSVEPIGSRPNEQFF
clone size: once; J gene: TRBJ1-1; D gene: .; V gene: TRBV6-5; CDR3 DNA: TGTGCCAGCAGCTTCTTGGGGGGTGAAGCTTTCTTT; CDR3 protein: CASSFLGGEAFF
clone size: .; J gene: TRBJ1-2; D gene: .; V gene: TRBV10-3; CDR3 DNA: TGTGCCATCAGTGAGTATAAGGGGTCGGACTATGGCTACACCTTC; CDR3 protein: CAISEYKGSDYGYTF